One sample yielded the 26 T cell receptor beta chains listed below, sequenced in a study of blood T cell repertoires in COVID-19. Sequencing used immunoSEQ multiplex PCR; TCRdb keeps in-frame clones, though not all of them. The repertoire holds fewer than 250,000 clones, with approximately 80% as singletons. Sequencing was done on a sample of peripheral blood. Every receptor here comes from a woman in her fifties or sixties with acute or convalescent COVID-19.

This sequence joins TRBV5-6 and TRBJ2-5; 8 bases agree with TRBD1. V lost 0 bases, J lost 1 base, and 5 bases stayed unmatched. The CDR3 runs to 16 residues. Germline loops: CDR1 SGHDT, CDR2 YYEEEE. CDR3 sequence reads: CASSLAGQGSQETQYF. For the CDR3, the DNA is TGTGCCAGCAGCTTGGCAGGACAGGGCTCCCAAGAGACCCAGTACTTC.

About this clone itself: The sample holds other DNA sequences that translate to the same CDR3. The CDR3 is CASSQLQGNTEAFF. The CDR3 nucleotides are TGTGCCAGCAGCCAACTTCAGGGGAACACTGAAGCTTTCTTT. The chain recombines TRBV3-1 (or the pseudogene TRBV3-2) with TRBJ1-1, with D tentatively TRBD1 (5 bases). CDR1 and CDR2 from the germline V gene are LGHDT and YNNKEL (reference sequence). V lost 2 bases and J 1 base, leaving 8 bases between the germline ends. This CDR3 is 14 amino acids long.

J is TRBJ2-3 and V is TRBV5-1; 11 nucleotides agree with TRBD2. J lost 0 bases, V lost 0 bases, and 3 bases had no gene match. Germline V gene data show CDR1 as SGHRS and CDR2 as YFSETQ. CDR3 length: 17 amino acids. The chain's CDR3 is CASSLEPSGGSTDTQYF. The DNA of the CDR3 is TGCGCCAGCAGCTTGGAACCTAGCGGGGGGAGCACAGATACGCAGTATTTT.

The chain combines TRBV5-1 with TRBJ1-2; 10 bases fit TRBD1. This CDR3 has 16 residues. V lost 3 bases and J lost 5; bases outside the gene matches: 10. Germline V CDR1 and CDR2: SGHRS, YFSETQ. The CDR3 DNA reads as TGCGCCAGCAGCTCGGCTCCGGGACAGGGGATTTATGGCTACACCTTC. Amino acids: CASSSAPGQGIYGYTF.

V and J are TRBV6-5 and TRBJ1-3; D ambiguous. Trimming stripped 5 bases from V and 5 bases from J, with 7 bases between. This CDR3 comprises 12 residues. Per germline, CDR1 MNHEY and CDR2 SVGAGI. The CDR3 loop is CASSPQRNTIYF. CDR3 sequence (DNA): TGTGCCAGCAGTCCCCAGAGAAACACCATATATTTT.

This chain uses TRBV19 with TRBJ2-3; 10 bases are shared with TRBD1. CDR3 length: 14 amino acids. Germline V gene data show CDR1 as LNHDA and CDR2 as SQIVND (reference sequence). V was pared by 3 bases and J by 7 bases, with 4 bases of the junction left unmatched. CDR3 amino acids: CASSIDRGLNTQYF. Here the CDR3 DNA reads TGTGCCAGTAGTATCGACAGGGGGCTGAATACGCAGTATTTT.

This clone was counted once. V usage is TRBV15 and J usage is TRBJ1-2; the D gene is possibly TRBD1 (5 bases). V was clipped by 5 bases and J by 4 bases, with 11 bases between them. CDR1 and CDR2 from the germline V gene are LNHNV and YYDKDF (reference sequence). The CDR3 is 13 amino acids. The CDR3: CATSADISYGYTF. The CDR3 DNA reads as TGTGCCACCAGCGCGGACATTTCCTATGGCTACACCTTC.

The gene calls are TRBV27 and TRBJ2-1; 9 nucleotides align to TRBD2. The CDR3 is 16 amino acids. The V gene end was trimmed by 3 bases and the J gene end by 5 bases; junction bases not matched to a gene: 8. Germline V gene data show CDR1 as MNHEY and CDR2 as SMNVEV (reference sequence). CDR3 sequence reads: CASSFLSGGTDNEQFF. The CDR3, as DNA: TGTGCCAGCAGTTTTCTTAGCGGGGGTACAGACAATGAGCAGTTCTTC.

The V call is TRBV3-1 (or the pseudogene TRBV3-2), the J call TRBJ2-5, with 7 nucleotides matching TRBD2. V dropped 3 bases and J dropped 5; count of bases not matched to a gene: 3. The CDR3 loop spans 13 amino acids. Germline V gene lookup returns CDR1 LGHDT and CDR2 YNNKEL (reference sequence). The CDR3 loop is CASSQQGGETQYF. The CDR3 bases are TGTGCCAGCAGCCAGCAGGGAGGGGAGACCCAGTACTTC.

In regard to this clone: At the DNA level, this CDR3 is encoded by other sequences in the same sample as well. This chain connects TRBV7-9 to TRBJ1-5; D gene ambiguous. The V end lost 1 base, the J end lost 5 bases, and 6 bases lay between the germline ends. CDR1 is SEHNR, CDR2 FQNEAQ, per germline (reference sequence). There are 13 residues in the CDR3. The chain's CDR3 is CASSLGGDQPQHF. Here the CDR3 DNA reads TGTGCCAGCAGCTTAGGAGGAGATCAGCCCCAGCATTTT.

The chain joins TRBV5-5 to TRBJ1-2; D is perhaps TRBD1 (5 bases). Deletions cut 7 bases from V and 8 bases from J, with 12 bases between. The CDR3 extends over 11 amino acids. Germline V gene data show CDR1 as SGHKS and CDR2 as YYEKEE (reference sequence). CDR3 sequence (DNA): TGTGCCAGCGAAAGGGGTGCCGGCTACACCTTC. Residues: CASERGAGYTF.

In DNA form, the CDR3 reads TGTGCCAGCCGTACTACAGGGGGCGAAGGCAAAAACATTCAGTACTTC. Translating gives CASRTTGGEGKNIQYF. This chain links TRBV28 with TRBJ2-4, with 9 bases identical to TRBD1. The CDR3 sequence is 16 residues long. The junction had 11 bases not matched to a gene; V was cut back by 8 bases and J by 3 bases. Germline V lookup: CDR1 MDHEN, CDR2 SYDVKM.

This chain uses TRBV6-6 with TRBJ2-7, with TRBD1 identical over 7 bases. There are 15 residues in the CDR3. The junction had 12 bases not matched to a gene; V was cut back by 6 bases and J by 4 bases. Germline V CDR1 and CDR2: MNHNY, SVGAGI (reference sequence). The CDR3 DNA follows: TGTGCCAGCAGCCATACCGGGACAGCAAGTTACGAGCAGTACTTC. Translated: CASSHTGTASYEQYF.

The chain couples TRBV20-1 to TRBJ2-1; D gene unclear. The CDR3 has 12 residues. V gave up 3 bases and J gave up 7 bases, with 10 bases separating them. The germline CDR1 and CDR2 sequences are DFQATT and SNEGSKA (reference sequence). CDR3 protein: CSASRGVNEQFF. CDR3 nucleotides: TGCAGTGCTAGTCGAGGCGTGAATGAGCAGTTCTTC.

This chain links TRBV27 with TRBJ2-7; tentative D call: TRBD2 (7 bases). Germline values: CDR1 MNHEY, CDR2 SMNVEV (reference sequence). The CDR3 totals 13 residues. V was shortened by 6 bases and J by 6 bases, with 15 bases between the two germline ends. CDR3 nucleotides: TGTGCCAGCAGGGGCGCGGGGGCCGGCGAGCAGTACTTC. Amino acid sequence: CASRGAGAGEQYF.

This chain joins TRBV3-1 (or the pseudogene TRBV3-2) and TRBJ2-1; a weak D match, TRBD2 (6 bases). The germline gives CDR1 LGHDT, CDR2 YNNKEL (reference sequence). The CDR3 covers 13 residues. Trimming shortened V by 1 base and J by 9 bases, and 10 bases separated the two germline ends. Written as DNA, the CDR3 is TGTGCCAGCAGCCAAGGGGTGGGGGGTGAGCAGTTCTTC. This encodes CASSQGVGGEQFF.

There are many counts of this clone. The J gene is TRBJ1-4, the V gene TRBV7-9; the D gene is possibly TRBD1 (5 bases). Germline CDR1 and CDR2: SEHNR and FQNEAQ (reference sequence). Trimming cost V 2 bases and J 6 bases, with 10 bases left between them. The length of the CDR3 is 14 residues. The CDR3 sequence is CASSLPFRDEKLFF. As DNA, the CDR3 is TGTGCCAGCAGCTTACCCTTCAGGGATGAAAAACTGTTTTTT.

The chain joins TRBV6-5 to TRBJ2-3; 10 bases match TRBD2. The CDR3 spans 15 residues. Germline loops: CDR1 MNHEY, CDR2 SVGAGI. With 5 bases clipped from V and 2 bases from J, the junction kept 4 bases outside the gene matches. DNA for the CDR3: TGTGCCAGCAGTCTAGCGGGAGCGGCCACAGATACGCAGTATTTT. Protein: CASSLAGAATDTQYF.

The chain recombines TRBV12-3 or TRBV12-4 with TRBJ2-7; D unclear. V dropped 3 bases and J dropped 2 bases, with 8 bases sitting between them. The CDR3 covers 13 residues. The CDR3 sequence: CASSFLIPYEQYF. As DNA, the CDR3 is TGTGCCAGCAGTTTCTTAATCCCCTACGAGCAGTACTTC.

The chain employs TRBV6-2 or TRBV6-3 and TRBJ2-3; 11 bases are shared with TRBD2. With 3 bases clipped from V and 6 bases from J, the junction kept 5 bases outside the gene matches. Germline CDR1 MNHEY, CDR2 SVGEGT. The CDR3 has 15 residues. The CDR3 loop is CASSYVAGGPDTQYF. In DNA, the CDR3 is TGTGCCAGCAGTTATGTAGCGGGGGGGCCCGATACGCAGTATTTT.

The chain employs TRBV6-2 or TRBV6-3 and TRBJ2-6; TRBD1 agrees at 8 bases. CDR3 size: 17 residues. CDR1 is MNHEY, CDR2 SVGEGT, per germline. Germline trimming cut 2 bases from V and 2 bases from J; bases unmatched to any gene: 5. CDR3 loop: CASSYRRGLTGANVLTF. CDR3 in DNA: TGTGCCAGCAGTTACCGCAGGGGGCTGACTGGGGCCAACGTCCTGACTTTC.

This clone was seen only a few times. This chain uses TRBV5-8 with TRBJ1-5, with 7 bases lining up with TRBD1. Germline CDR1 SGHTS, CDR2 YDEGEE. V was clipped by 0 bases and J by 1 base; unmatched bases: 1. This CDR3 is built from 15 residues. Written as DNA, the CDR3 is TGTGCCAGCAGCTTGGCGGGACAGAGCAATCAGCCCCAGCATTTT. This translates into CASSLAGQSNQPQHF.

The chain is built from TRBV7-9 and TRBJ2-1, with TRBD1 matching 7 bases. J was trimmed by 0 bases and V by 0 bases; bases with no gene match: 2. Per germline, CDR1 SEHNR and CDR2 FQNEAQ (reference sequence). CDR3 length: 16 amino acids. CDR3 DNA: TGTGCCAGCAGCTTAGCTGGGACAGTCTCCTACAATGAGCAGTTCTTC. Residues: CASSLAGTVSYNEQFF.

This clone has more than one count but fewer than ten. The chain couples TRBV28 to TRBJ2-1; TRBD2 matches 10 bases. Germline CDR1 is MDHEN and CDR2 is SYDVKM. Losses at the gene ends were 4 bases for V and 6 bases for J; bases not matched to a gene: 6. There are 15 residues in the CDR3. CDR3 DNA: TGTGCCAGCAGTTCGTATAGCGGGAGGAGCAATGAGCAGTTCTTC. Translation gives CASSSYSGRSNEQFF.

The V and J genes are TRBV6-2 or TRBV6-3 and TRBJ2-1; D remains ambiguous. This CDR3 comprises 16 residues. V was pared by 2 bases and J by 4 bases, with 15 bases between. Germline CDR1 and CDR2: MNHEY and SVGEGT. CDR3 in amino acids: CASSYPDGFGYNEQFF. CDR3 in DNA: TGTGCCAGCAGTTACCCCGACGGGTTTGGGTACAATGAGCAGTTCTTC.

The genes are TRBV2 and TRBJ2-2; 7 bases fit TRBD2. The CDR3 runs 14 residues. Germline lookup yields CDR1 SNHLY and CDR2 FYNNEI. V gave up 3 bases and J gave up 7 bases; unmatched junction bases: 5. CDR3 sequence (DNA): TGTGCCAGCAGTGATCGGGGAGGGAACGGGGAGCTGTTTTTT. Amino acid sequence: CASSDRGGNGELFF.